The 24 T cell receptor beta chains given below trace back to one sample, sequenced in a study of blood T cell repertoires in COVID-19. Here immunoSEQ multiplex PCR was the method, and the copy in TCRdb shows in-frame clones only, minus some. The repertoire holds about 46,000 clones, 80% to 90% seen once, with 15% to 18% in the top ten. Specimen: peripheral blood. Source of these receptors: a human donor in a cohort sampled during active COVID-19. The donor label of this sample is uncertain.

V and J are TRBV7-2 and TRBJ2-7; D is ambiguous. Trimming removed 4 bases at V and 2 bases at J, with 3 bases between. Germline-derived CDR1 and CDR2 are SGHTA and FQGNSA. The CDR3 extends over 11 amino acids. CDR3 nucleotide sequence: TGTGCCAGCAGCTCCGCCTACGAGCAGTACTTC. It codes for CASSSAYEQYF.

This clone was detected only once. V usage is TRBV6-6 and J usage is TRBJ2-2; 10 positions match TRBD2. After removal of 6 bases from V and 6 bases from J, the junction contained 4 bases not matched to a gene. This CDR3 has 14 amino acids. Germline CDR1 is MNHNY and CDR2 is SVGAGI (reference sequence). The CDR3 DNA reads TGTGCCAGCAGAACCGGGACTAGCGCCGGGGAGCTGTTTTTT. Its translation is CASRTGTSAGELFF.

J is TRBJ1-2 and V is TRBV28; D is unclear. Trimming shortened V by 4 bases and J by 0 bases, and 15 bases separated the two germline ends. Germline assignment: CDR1 MDHEN and CDR2 SYDVKM. CDR3 length equals 16 residues. The CDR3 region has the DNA TGTGCCAGCAGTTCCACAAACAGCCTCTCTAACTATGGCTACACCTTC. Translation gives CASSSTNSLSNYGYTF.

The V gene is TRBV4-1, the J gene TRBJ2-3; TRBD1 matches at 7 bases. The germline V gene encodes CDR1 MGHRA and CDR2 YSYEKL. The V gene end was trimmed by 3 bases and the J gene end by 2 bases; junction bases not matched to a gene: 8. The CDR3 runs to 16 residues. The CDR3 spells CASSHPGQRYTDTQYF. CDR3 sequence (DNA): TGCGCCAGCAGCCACCCGGGACAGAGATACACAGATACGCAGTATTTT.

The chain couples TRBV25-1 to TRBJ2-1, with D possibly being TRBD1 (6 bases). This CDR3 is 15 amino acids long. Germline lookup yields CDR1 MGHDK and CDR2 SYGVNS. The ends were cut back, 4 bases at V and 3 bases at J, with 13 bases in the middle. The CDR3: CASSGNTGYYNEQFF. DNA for the CDR3: TGTGCCAGCAGTGGGAATACAGGGTACTACAATGAGCAGTTCTTC.

The chain recombines TRBV28 with TRBJ1-1; weak D call: TRBD1 (6 bases). CDR3 length: 12 residues. Germline V gives CDR1 MDHEN, CDR2 SYDVKM. The germline V and J ends were trimmed by 6 bases and 6 bases, with 11 bases remaining between them. The CDR3 bases are TGTGCCAGCAGCTCGGCAGGGGCTGAAGCTTTCTTT. Protein sequence: CASSSAGAEAFF.

This chain joins TRBV7-2 and TRBJ2-1; D might be TRBD2 (7 bases). Germline V gene data show CDR1 as SGHTA and CDR2 as FQGNSA. V was trimmed by 5 bases and J by 4 bases, leaving 15 bases between them. The CDR3 runs 15 residues. DNA of the CDR3: TGTGCCAGCAGCCGCCCGGGGGGCCATTACAATGAGCAGTTCTTC. It specifies CASSRPGGHYNEQFF. The full variable domain, completed using reference TRBV7-2 and TRBJ2-1, is GAGVSQSPSNKVTEKGKDVELRCDPISGHTALYWYRQSLGQGLEFLIYFQGNSAPDKSGLPSDRFSAERTGGSVSTLTIQRTQQEDSAVYLCASSRPGGHYNEQFFGPGTRLTVL.

V gene TRBV5-6 combines with J gene TRBJ2-7, with a possible D match to TRBD1 (5 bases). Trimming cost V 1 base and J 5 bases, with 7 bases left between them. The CDR3 is made up of 12 amino acids. Germline assignment: CDR1 SGHDT and CDR2 YYEEEE. CDR3 nucleotides: TGTGCCAGCAGCTTGTGGACAAACGAGCAGTACTTC. Its translation is CASSLWTNEQYF.

This chain uses TRBV5-4 with TRBJ1-2; a possible D gene is TRBD1 (5 bases). Trimming took off 3 bases at V and 4 bases at J, with 10 bases between the two ends. Germline V CDR1 and CDR2: SGHNT, YYREEE (reference sequence). There are 13 residues in the CDR3. The CDR3 coding sequence is TGTGCCAGCAGCTCCAGGGTGGGCTATGGCTACACCTTC. Amino acid sequence: CASSSRVGYGYTF.

This clone was counted between two and nine times. This chain links TRBV4-1 with TRBJ1-5, with 10 bases lining up with TRBD1. This CDR3 region has 16 residues. Unmatched junction bases numbered 4, after V lost 0 bases and J lost 5 bases. Looked up from germline, CDR1 is MGHRA and CDR2 is YSYEKL. The CDR3, as DNA: TGCGCCAGCAGCCAAGATGGGACAGGGGTCCATCAGCCCCAGCATTTT. Translating it yields CASSQDGTGVHQPQHF.

J is TRBJ1-4 and V is TRBV2; the D gene is possibly TRBD1 (5 bases). Germline V lookup: CDR1 SNHLY, CDR2 FYNNEI. The CDR3 is made up of 13 amino acids. Between the trimmed V and J ends, which lost 6 bases and 8 bases, there was a span of 13 bases. The CDR3 DNA reads TGTGCCAGCAGGGTGGCTGGGGCCGAAAAACTGTTTTTT. This gives the protein CASRVAGAEKLFF.

V is TRBV7-9 and J is TRBJ2-5; D possibly corresponds to TRBD2 (5 bases). This CDR3 comprises 15 residues. The V end lost 5 bases, the J end lost 4 bases, and 17 bases lay between the germline ends. Germline values: CDR1 SEHNR, CDR2 FQNEAQ (reference sequence). This chain's CDR3 is CASSPRAFEGETQYF. CDR3 DNA sequence: TGTGCCAGCAGCCCCCGGGCCTTTGAGGGAGAGACCCAGTACTTC.

The rearrangement links TRBV7-3 to TRBJ2-2, with TRBD2 matching 7 bases. The CDR3 contains 17 residues. Germline assignment: CDR1 SGHTA and CDR2 FQGTGA. V gave up 2 bases and J gave up 1 base; unmatched junction bases: 7. The CDR3 region is CASSLESLAGNTGELFF. CDR3 DNA sequence: TGTGCCAGCAGCTTAGAGTCGTTAGCGGGGAACACCGGGGAGCTGTTTTTT.

The J gene is TRBJ2-7, the V gene TRBV28; the match to TRBD1 covers 7 bases. Germline CDR1 MDHEN, CDR2 SYDVKM. The V and J ends lost 6 bases and 4 bases, in that order; junction bases with no gene match: 15. The CDR3 runs 16 residues. The CDR3 DNA follows: TGTGCCAGCAGCCATCGGACAGGCCTTTCTTGGTACGAGCAGTACTTC. It yields the protein CASSHRTGLSWYEQYF. Full variable domain (outside the CDR3, taken from reference TRBV28 and TRBJ2-7): DVKVTQSSRYLVKRTGEKVFLECVQDMDHENMFWYRQDPGLGLRLIYFSYDVKMKEKGDIPEGYSVSREKKERFSLILESASTNQTSMYLCASSHRTGLSWYEQYFGPGTRLTVT.

This clone is a singleton in its sample. The rearrangement links TRBV6-6 to TRBJ2-5, with 7 bases matching TRBD2. Germline values: CDR1 MNHNY, CDR2 SVGAGI (reference sequence). Trimming took 7 bases from V and 1 from J; bases not matched to a gene: 9. The CDR3 consists of 15 residues. The DNA for the CDR3 is TGTGCCAGCACCACGGGGCGGGGGTCCCAAGAGACCCAGTACTTC. This translates into CASTTGRGSQETQYF.

The J gene is TRBJ1-3, the V gene TRBV12-3 or TRBV12-4; D is ambiguous. The length of the CDR3 is 12 residues. Trimming cost V 6 bases and J 0 bases, with 3 bases left between them. The CDR3 sequence: CASRYSGNTIYF. DNA for the CDR3: TGTGCCAGCAGGTACTCTGGAAACACCATATATTTT.

This rearrangement joins TRBV6-6 to TRBJ1-1; 7 nucleotides match TRBD1. The ends lost 2 bases at V and 8 bases at J; junction bases unmatched: 8. The CDR3 is made up of 14 amino acids. In germline, CDR1 is MNHNY, CDR2 SVGAGI (reference sequence). CDR3: CASSYMNRGSEAFF. The CDR3 coding sequence is TGTGCCAGCAGTTACATGAACAGGGGTAGCGAAGCTTTCTTT.

This chain connects TRBV4-2 to TRBJ2-5; 12 nucleotides line up with TRBD2. CDR1 LGHNA and CDR2 YNFKEQ come from the germline V gene. V lost 3 bases, J lost 5 bases, and 10 bases stayed unmatched. The CDR3 is made up of 17 amino acids. CDR3 in DNA: TGTGCCAGCAGCCAGCTGTCTAGCGGGGGGGCGGGGGAGACCCAGTACTTC. This translates into CASSQLSSGGAGETQYF.

This sequence joins TRBV6-5 and TRBJ2-1; TRBD1 aligns across 7 bases. Germline trimming cut 2 bases from V and 6 bases from J; bases unmatched to any gene: 4. Per germline, CDR1 MNHEY and CDR2 SVGAGI. The CDR3 extends over 14 amino acids. The CDR3 coding sequence is TGTGCCAGCAGTTACAGACAGGGCTTCAATGAGCAGTTCTTC. Its translation is CASSYRQGFNEQFF.

This clone was counted only a few times. This chain uses TRBV21-1 with TRBJ2-7; the D call of TRBD1 is as the table states it, not checked on the DNA. TRBV21-1 is a listed pseudogene. The CDR3 has 13 amino acids. The CDR3 loop is CASSKEHHYEQYF. CDR3 DNA sequence: TGTGCCAGCAGCAAAGAACACCACTACGAGCAGTACTTC.

A note on this clone: This specimen includes other DNA sequences encoding the same CDR3. The rearrangement uses TRBV19 and TRBJ2-7; D might be TRBD1 (6 bases). The CDR3 runs to 14 residues. Germline V gene sequence: CDR1 LNHDA, CDR2 SQIVND (reference sequence). With 3 bases removed from V and 2 bases from J, the gap between germline ends came to 11 bases. The CDR3 sequence: CASSIGQGTYEQYF. The CDR3 bases are TGTGCCAGTAGTATTGGGCAGGGGACCTACGAGCAGTACTTC.

This rearrangement joins TRBV19 to TRBJ2-5; tentative D call: TRBD1 (6 bases). Trimming stripped 9 bases from V and 3 bases from J, with 14 bases between. The CDR3 sequence is 13 residues long. Looked up from germline, CDR1 is LNHDA and CDR2 is SQIVND (reference sequence). The CDR3 spells CASSAGAEETQYF. In DNA, the CDR3 is TGTGCCAGCTCGGCAGGGGCCGAAGAGACCCAGTACTTC. Using reference TRBV19 and TRBJ2-5 for the parts outside the CDR3, the full variable domain is DGGITQSPKYLFRKEGQNVTLSCEQNLNHDAMYWYRQDPGQGLRLIYYSQIVNDFQKGDIAEGYSVSREKKESFPLTVTSAQKNPTAFYLCASSAGAEETQYFGPGTRLLVL.

This chain joins TRBV12-3 or TRBV12-4 and TRBJ2-7, with D possibly being TRBD1 (5 bases). The CDR3 covers 13 residues. Trimming stripped 3 bases from V and 0 bases from J, with 6 bases between. For the CDR3, the DNA is TGTGCCAGCAGTTTCGACAGCTCCTACGAGCAGTACTTC. Translated: CASSFDSSYEQYF.

The gene calls are TRBV9 and TRBJ2-1; weak D call: TRBD2 (5 bases). This CDR3 spans 15 amino acids. Between the trimmed V and J ends, which lost 4 bases and 12 bases, there was a span of 23 bases. Germline lookup yields CDR1 SGDLS and CDR2 YYNGEE. The CDR3 loop reads CASSPPLTSRGVQFF. The CDR3 bases are TGTGCCAGCAGCCCCCCCCTTACATCTCGGGGTGTGCAGTTCTTC.